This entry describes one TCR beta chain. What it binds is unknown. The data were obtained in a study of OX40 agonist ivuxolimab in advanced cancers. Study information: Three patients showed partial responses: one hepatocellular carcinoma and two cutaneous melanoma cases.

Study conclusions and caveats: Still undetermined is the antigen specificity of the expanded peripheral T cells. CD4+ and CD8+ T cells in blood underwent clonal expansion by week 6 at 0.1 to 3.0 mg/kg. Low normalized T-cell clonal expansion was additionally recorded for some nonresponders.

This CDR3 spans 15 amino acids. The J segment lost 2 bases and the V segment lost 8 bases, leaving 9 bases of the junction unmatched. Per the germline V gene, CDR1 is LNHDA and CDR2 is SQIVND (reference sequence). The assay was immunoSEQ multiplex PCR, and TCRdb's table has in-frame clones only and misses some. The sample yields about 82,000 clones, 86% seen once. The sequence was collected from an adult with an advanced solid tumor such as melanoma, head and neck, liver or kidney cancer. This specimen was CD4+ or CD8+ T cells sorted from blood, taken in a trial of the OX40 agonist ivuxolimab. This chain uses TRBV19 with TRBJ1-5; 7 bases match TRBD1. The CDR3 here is CASGNPGGGNQPQHF. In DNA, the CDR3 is TGTGCCAGTGGAAACCCAGGGGGAGGCAATCAGCCCCAGCATTTT. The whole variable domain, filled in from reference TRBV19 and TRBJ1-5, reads DGGITQSPKYLFRKEGQNVTLSCEQNLNHDAMYWYRQDPGQGLRLIYYSQIVNDFQKGDIAEGYSVSREKKESFPLTVTSAQKNPTAFYLCASGNPGGGNQPQHFGDGTRLSIL.